One sample yielded the 22 T cell receptor beta chains listed below, sequenced in a study of OX40 agonist ivuxolimab in advanced cancers. Generated by immunoSEQ multiplex PCR, the TCRdb table keeps only in-frame clones and is missing some. The repertoire holds more than 35,000 clones, with more than 85% as singletons. Material: CD4+ or CD8+ T cells sorted from blood, obtained in a trial of the OX40 agonist ivuxolimab. The receptors come from an adult with an advanced solid tumor such as melanoma, head and neck, liver or kidney cancer.

J is TRBJ2-2 and V is TRBV11-2, with 9 bases aligning to TRBD1. After removal of 2 bases from V and 7 bases from J, the junction contained 8 bases not matched to a gene. The CDR3 spans 16 residues. In germline, CDR1 is SGHAT, CDR2 FQNNGV. Written as DNA, the CDR3 is TGTGCCAGCAGCTTACGGGGGACAGGGTGGGACGGGGAGCTGTTTTTT. This gives the protein CASSLRGTGWDGELFF.

The chain employs TRBV6-6 and TRBJ1-2; 7 bases agree with TRBD1. CDR1 is MNHNY, CDR2 SVGAGI, per germline (reference sequence). The CDR3 totals 13 residues. V trimming: 8 bases; J trimming: 6 bases; junction bases outside the gene matches: 9. The DNA for the CDR3 is TGTGCCAGCGAGGGTCAGGGGGTGGATGGCTACACCTTC. It specifies CASEGQGVDGYTF.

The CDR3 nucleotides are TGTGCCAGTAGTTCGGTAGGACAGGGGAACACTGAAGCTTTCTTT. Its protein product is CASSSVGQGNTEAFF. The genes are TRBV19 and TRBJ1-1; 8 bases line up with TRBD1. CDR3 length equals 15 residues. Germline V gene data show CDR1 as LNHDA and CDR2 as SQIVND (reference sequence). Losses at the gene ends were 5 bases for V and 1 base for J; bases not matched to a gene: 6.

The chain joins TRBV6-1 to TRBJ1-1; D unclear. V was cut by 5 bases and J by 3 bases, with 10 bases left in between. The CDR3 is 13 amino acids. Germline V gives CDR1 MNHNS, CDR2 SASEGT. The CDR3 reads CASSYQEDTEAFF. CDR3 DNA: TGTGCCAGCAGTTATCAGGAGGACACTGAAGCTTTCTTT.

The genes are TRBV30 and TRBJ1-4; D gene ambiguous. V was cut by 1 base and J by 7 bases, with 13 bases left in between. The CDR3 is 14 amino acids. CDR1 is GTSNPN, CDR2 SVGIG, per germline (reference sequence). The CDR3 loop reads CAWSGISDSEKLFF. As DNA, the CDR3 is TGTGCCTGGAGTGGGATATCGGATAGTGAAAAACTGTTTTTT.

The chain carries TRBV7-9 and TRBJ2-7; D remains unclear. The V gene lost 3 bases and the J gene lost 6 bases, with 18 bases spanning the gap. This CDR3 is 15 amino acids long. Germline V CDR1 and CDR2: SEHNR, FQNEAQ (reference sequence). Here the CDR3 DNA reads TGTGCCAGCAGCTTGGTTGGAGACTGGGATGGCGAGCAGTACTTC. Its protein product is CASSLVGDWDGEQYF.

This clone came up once. The rearrangement uses TRBV29-1 and TRBJ1-2; a weak D match, TRBD1 (6 bases). Germline CDR1 and CDR2: SQVTM and ANQGSEA. Trimming took 0 bases from V and 8 from J, leaving 13 bases between them. The CDR3 runs to 13 residues. For the CDR3, the DNA is TGCAGCGTTGAAGATTGGGGGGGCAGGGGCTACACCTTC. It encodes CSVEDWGGRGYTF.

V and J are TRBV4-2 and TRBJ2-5, with D hard to call. Germline CDR1 reads LGHNA; CDR2 reads YNFKEQ. Trimming removed 0 bases at V and 2 bases at J, with 7 bases between. The CDR3 length is 14 residues. Written as DNA, the CDR3 is TGTGCCAGCAGCCAAGATGTCCAACAAGAGACCCAGTACTTC. Its translation: CASSQDVQQETQYF.

Here the CDR3 DNA reads TGTGCCAGCAGACTACTCGTGAACACTGAAGCTTTCTTT. It yields the protein CASRLLVNTEAFF. The chain recombines TRBV6-5 with TRBJ1-1; no definite D call. This CDR3 comprises 13 residues. Looked up from germline, CDR1 is MNHEY and CDR2 is SVGAGI. V gave up 6 bases and J gave up 0 bases, with 8 bases separating them.

V usage is TRBV19 and J usage is TRBJ2-7; TRBD2 aligns across 9 bases. After removal of 3 bases from V and 5 bases from J, the junction contained 5 bases not matched to a gene. This CDR3 comprises 14 residues. Germline V gives CDR1 LNHDA, CDR2 SQIVND (reference sequence). The CDR3 region is CASSMMGTSHEQYF. CDR3 in DNA: TGTGCCAGTAGTATGATGGGGACTAGCCACGAGCAGTACTTC.

This clone was found a few times. This chain uses TRBV6-6 with TRBJ2-7; no clear D. CDR1 is MNHNY and CDR2 is SVGAGI in the germline V gene (reference sequence). V shed 6 bases and J shed 1 base, with 10 bases lying between them. The CDR3 is 13 amino acids. This CDR3 reads CASRKGGSYEQYF. CDR3 nucleotides: TGTGCCAGCAGAAAGGGCGGTTCCTACGAGCAGTACTTC.

This clone was counted a few times. This chain joins TRBV14 and TRBJ1-3; TRBD1 is a possible D gene (5 bases). CDR3 size: 14 residues. Trimming took 4 bases from V and 4 from J, leaving 11 bases between them. CDR1 is SGHDN, CDR2 FVKESK, per germline. The CDR3 sequence is CASSPGGTGNTIYF. The CDR3 DNA reads TGTGCCAGCAGCCCGGGGGGGACGGGAAACACCATATATTTT.

This chain joins TRBV6-5 and TRBJ1-5; TRBD1 might be the D (5 bases). V lost 6 bases, J lost 3 bases, and 9 bases lay in between. Germline V gives CDR1 MNHEY, CDR2 SVGAGI. This CDR3 comprises 13 residues. CDR3: CASRGTDNQPQHF. Here the CDR3 DNA reads TGTGCCAGCAGGGGGACGGACAATCAGCCCCAGCATTTT.

The V call is TRBV7-2, the J call TRBJ2-2; no firm D call. V was cut by 5 bases and J by 3 bases, with 4 bases left in between. This CDR3 is built from 12 residues. The V gene's germline CDR1 is SGHTA and CDR2 FQGNSA. CDR3 loop: CASSLDTGELFF. The CDR3 region has the DNA TGTGCCAGCAGCCTTGACACCGGGGAGCTGTTTTTT.

The rearrangement links TRBV18 to TRBJ2-2; weak D call: TRBD1 (6 bases). The germline V gene has CDR1 KGHSH and CDR2 LQKENI. The CDR3 sequence is 16 residues long. Trimming cost V 3 bases and J 4 bases, with 15 bases left between them. The CDR3 bases are TGTGCCAGCTCACCTCTACAGGGCGCGGGCACCGGGGAGCTGTTTTTT. It is translated as CASSPLQGAGTGELFF.

The chain couples TRBV5-1 to TRBJ2-1, with 8 bases that match TRBD1. Trimming at V came to 3 bases and at J to 5 bases, leaving 7 bases not matched to a gene. Looked up from germline, CDR1 is SGHRS and CDR2 is YFSETQ. The CDR3 extends over 15 amino acids. The DNA of the CDR3 is TGCGCCAGCAGCTACCACAGGGGGACCAACAATGAGCAGTTCTTC. Amino acid sequence: CASSYHRGTNNEQFF.

This chain joins TRBV30 and TRBJ2-2; D gene unclear. Germline V gene lookup returns CDR1 GTSNPN and CDR2 SVGIG (reference sequence). V was pared by 0 bases and J by 0 bases, with 8 bases between. The CDR3 loop spans 15 amino acids. The DNA for the CDR3 is TGTGCCTGGAGTGTCCCGTCTTCGAACACCGGGGAGCTGTTTTTT. This gives the protein CAWSVPSSNTGELFF. The full variable domain, its missing parts supplied by reference TRBV30 and TRBJ2-2, is SQTIHQWPATLVQPVGSPLSLECTVEGTSNPNLYWYRQAAGRGLQLLFYSVGIGQISSEVPQNLSASRPQDRQFILSSKKLLLSDSGFYLCAWSVPSSNTGELFFGEGSRLTVL.

In this sample, this clone turned up once. The V and J genes are TRBV2 and TRBJ1-2, with D perhaps TRBD1 (6 bases). V was pared by 2 bases and J by 5 bases, with 21 bases between. Germline V gene sequence: CDR1 SNHLY, CDR2 FYNNEI. The CDR3 has 17 amino acids. The CDR3 reads CASSEKGTRRRPYGYTF. CDR3 DNA: TGTGCCAGCAGTGAAAAAGGGACAAGGAGGAGGCCGTATGGCTACACCTTC.

This chain links TRBV30 with TRBJ2-4, with 7 bases aligning to TRBD2. J lost 7 bases, V lost 1 base, and 4 bases had no gene match. Germline assignment: CDR1 GTSNPN and CDR2 SVGIG (reference sequence). There are 13 residues in the CDR3. In DNA form, the CDR3 reads TGTGCCTGGAGTGGGGGAGGGAAGAACATTCAGTACTTC. This sequence encodes CAWSGGGKNIQYF.

The gene calls are TRBV5-1 and TRBJ1-1, with unresolved D. The germline CDR1 and CDR2 sequences are SGHRS and YFSETQ. CDR3 size: 13 residues. V lost 1 base and J lost 1, with 5 bases in between. CDR3 in DNA: TGCGCCAGCAGCTTGAAACAGAACACTGAAGCTTTCTTT. Its protein product is CASSLKQNTEAFF. Using reference TRBV5-1 and TRBJ1-1 for the parts outside the CDR3, the full variable domain is KAGVTQTPRYLIKTRGQQVTLSCSPISGHRSVSWYQQTPGQGLQFLFEYFSETQRNKGNFPGRFSGRQFSNSRSEMNVSTLELGDSALYLCASSLKQNTEAFFGQGTRLTVV.

The V and J genes are TRBV2 and TRBJ1-4; D possibly corresponds to TRBD1 (6 bases). V lost 1 base and J lost 7, with 13 bases in between. CDR1 and CDR2 (germline): SNHLY, FYNNEI. This CDR3 is 15 amino acids long. The CDR3 protein is CASSEEWQGSEKLFF. DNA for the CDR3: TGTGCCAGCAGTGAAGAATGGCAGGGGAGTGAAAAACTGTTTTTT.

The V gene is TRBV7-9, the J gene TRBJ2-5; TRBD1 matches at 8 bases. The germline CDR1 and CDR2 sequences are SEHNR and FQNEAQ (reference sequence). This CDR3 has 15 amino acids. J gave up 4 bases and V 5 bases, and 9 bases lay outside the gene matches. CDR3 amino acids: CASSLTGGQAETQYF. CDR3 DNA: TGTGCCAGCAGCCTTACAGGGGGGCAAGCAGAGACCCAGTACTTC.